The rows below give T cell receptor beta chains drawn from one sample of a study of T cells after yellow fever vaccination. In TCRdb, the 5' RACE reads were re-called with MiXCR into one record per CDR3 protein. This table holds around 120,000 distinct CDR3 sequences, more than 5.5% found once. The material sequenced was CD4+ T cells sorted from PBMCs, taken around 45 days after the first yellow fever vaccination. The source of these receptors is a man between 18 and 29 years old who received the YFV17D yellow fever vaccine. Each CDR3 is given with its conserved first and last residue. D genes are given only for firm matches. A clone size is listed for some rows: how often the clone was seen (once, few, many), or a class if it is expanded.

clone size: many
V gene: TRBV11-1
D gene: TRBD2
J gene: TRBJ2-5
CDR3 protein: CASSSLAVGWKTQYF
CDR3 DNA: TGTGCCAGCAGCTCCCTAGCGGTCGGATGGAAGACCCAGTACTTC

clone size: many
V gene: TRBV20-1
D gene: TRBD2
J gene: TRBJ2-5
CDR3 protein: CSAAASGEETQYF
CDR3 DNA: TGCAGTGCTGCCGCTAGCGGGGAAGAGACCCAGTACTTC

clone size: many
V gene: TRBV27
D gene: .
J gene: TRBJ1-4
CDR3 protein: CASKGGATNEKLFF
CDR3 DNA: TGTGCCAGCAAGGGGGGTGCAACTAATGAAAAACTGTTTTTT

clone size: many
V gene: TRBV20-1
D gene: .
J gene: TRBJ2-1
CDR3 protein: CSARAAVGRKYNEQFF
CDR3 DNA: TGCAGTGCTAGAGCCGCCGTTGGGAGGAAGTACAATGAGCAGTTCTTC

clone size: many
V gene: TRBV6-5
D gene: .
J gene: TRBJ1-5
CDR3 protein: CASSYSGGNNQPQHF
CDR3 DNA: TGTGCCAGCAGTTACTCGGGGGGAAACAATCAGCCCCAGCATTTT

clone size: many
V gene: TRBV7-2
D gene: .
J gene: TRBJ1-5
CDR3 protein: CASSLAPGGNQPQHF
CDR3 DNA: TGTGCCAGCAGCTTAGCGCCAGGGGGCAATCAGCCCCAGCATTTT

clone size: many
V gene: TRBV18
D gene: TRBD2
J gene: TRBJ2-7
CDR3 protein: CASSPRTSYEQYF
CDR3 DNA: TGTGCCAGCTCACCACGGACTAGCTACGAGCAGTACTTC

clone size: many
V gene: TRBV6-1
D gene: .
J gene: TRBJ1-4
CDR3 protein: CASSLTPVNEKLFF
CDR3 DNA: TGTGCCAGCAGTCTGACACCAGTTAATGAAAAACTGTTTTTT

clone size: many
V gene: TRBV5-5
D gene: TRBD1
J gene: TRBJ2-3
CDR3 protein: CASSFRDSAPDTQYF
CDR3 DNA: TGTGCCAGCAGCTTTCGGGACAGTGCTCCAGATACGCAGTATTTT

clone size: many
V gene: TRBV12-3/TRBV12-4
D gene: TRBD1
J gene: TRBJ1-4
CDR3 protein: CASRLRDSNEKLFF
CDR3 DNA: TGTGCCAGCAGGCTCCGGGACAGTAATGAAAAACTGTTTTTT

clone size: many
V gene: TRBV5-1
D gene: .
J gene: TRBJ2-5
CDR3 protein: CASSLSQGEGSQYF
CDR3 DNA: TGCGCCAGCAGCTTGTCGCAGGGGGAGGGGTCCCAGTACTTC

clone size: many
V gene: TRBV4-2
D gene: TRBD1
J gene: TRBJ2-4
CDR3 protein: CASSQAVGGPLAKNIQYF
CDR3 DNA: TGTGCCAGCAGCCAAGCTGTAGGGGGCCCTTTAGCCAAAAACATTCAGTACTTC

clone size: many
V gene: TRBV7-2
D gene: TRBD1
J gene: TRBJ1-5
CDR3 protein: CASSFTGGRSNQPQHF
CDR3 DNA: TGTGCCAGCAGCTTCACAGGGGGAAGGAGCAATCAGCCCCAGCATTTT

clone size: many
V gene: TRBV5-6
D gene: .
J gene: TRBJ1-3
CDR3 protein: CASSPAYRASSGNTIYF
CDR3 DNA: TGTGCCAGCAGCCCCGCCTACAGGGCATCCTCTGGAAACACCATATATTTT

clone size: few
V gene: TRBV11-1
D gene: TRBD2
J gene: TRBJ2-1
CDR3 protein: CASSALAGSYNEQFF
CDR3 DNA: TGTGCCAGCAGCGCGCTAGCGGGGTCGTACAATGAGCAGTTCTTC

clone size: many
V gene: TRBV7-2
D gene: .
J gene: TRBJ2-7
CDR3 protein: CASIGPTRAGEQYF
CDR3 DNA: TGTGCCAGCATTGGTCCAACGAGGGCTGGCGAGCAGTACTTC

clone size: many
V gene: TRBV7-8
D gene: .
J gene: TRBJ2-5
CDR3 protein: CASSLRPYSGEETQYF
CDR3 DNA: TGTGCCAGCAGCTTAAGGCCTTACTCAGGGGAAGAGACCCAGTACTTC

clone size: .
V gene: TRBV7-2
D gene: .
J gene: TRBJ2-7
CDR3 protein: CASSLTGYEQYF
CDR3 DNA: TGTGCCAGCAGCTTAACCGGCTACGAGCAGTACTTC

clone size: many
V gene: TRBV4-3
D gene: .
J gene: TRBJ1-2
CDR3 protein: CASSQDLSGTYGYTF
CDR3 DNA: TGCGCCAGCAGCCAAGATCTATCAGGGACCTATGGCTACACCTTC

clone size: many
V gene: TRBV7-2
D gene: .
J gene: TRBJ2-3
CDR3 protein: CASSWQTTDTQYF
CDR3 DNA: TGTGCCAGCAGCTGGCAAACCACAGATACGCAGTATTTT

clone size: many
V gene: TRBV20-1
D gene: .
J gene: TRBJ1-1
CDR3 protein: CSARDRQGRTEAFF
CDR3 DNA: TGCAGTGCTAGAGATCGCCAGGGCCGCACTGAAGCTTTCTTT

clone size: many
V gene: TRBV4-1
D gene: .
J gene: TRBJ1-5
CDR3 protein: CASSLRGWSNQPQHF
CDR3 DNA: TGCGCCAGCAGCCTCCGGGGGTGGAGCAATCAGCCCCAGCATTTT